This paragraph reports one TCR beta chain. The antigen remains unidentified. This sample stems from a study of CD8+CD57+ T cells in acquired aplastic anemia. Study findings and constraints: A significant difference in CD8+ Simpson's diversity between patients and controls was not found. There were around 28 CD8+ CDR3 sequences that occurred in both patients and controls.

Using genomic DNA as the template, TCR beta VDJ and CDR3 profiling was carried out. In TCRdb, the reads were re-called with MiXCR into one record per CDR3 protein. The table records around 170,000 distinct CDR3 sequences, about 64% of them present only once. The CDR3 contains 16 residues. V lost 4 bases to trimming and J lost 8 bases; unmatched junction nucleotides: 13. Germline CDR1 SGHNT, CDR2 YYREEE (reference sequence). V usage is TRBV5-4 and J usage is TRBJ2-1, with 9 bases identical to TRBD2. The material sequenced was sorted CD4+, CD8+, or CD8+CD57+ T cells (not recorded which) from PBMCs. The clonotype comes from a human donor in good health. The CDR3 region has the DNA TGTGCCAGCAGCATGAGCGGGGGGAGATTCCCCGATGAGCAGTTCTTC. Its translation: CASSMSGGRFPDEQFF. Complete variable domain (other parts from reference TRBV5-4 and TRBJ2-1): ETGVTQSPTHLIKTRGQQVTLRCSSQSGHNTVSWYQQALGQGPQFIFQYYREEENGRGNFPPRFSGLQFPNYSSELNVNALELDDSALYLCASSMSGGRFPDEQFFGPGTRLTVL.